These T cell receptor beta chains were read from a single sample in a study of blood T cell repertoires in COVID-19. TCRdb's copy holds only in-frame clones and misses some; the assay was immunoSEQ multiplex PCR. The sample holds about 130,000 clones, 75% to 90% seen once. Sequencing was carried out using peripheral blood. The receptors stem from a human donor in a cohort sampled during active COVID-19. Each CDR3 is given with its conserved first and last residue. Fields, in order: clone size, CDR3 length, J gene, D gene, V gene, CDR3 protein, CDR3 DNA. D genes are given only for firm matches. Clone size is given for some rows only: seen once, a few or many times, or a class if the clone is expanded.

- 18 TRBJ2-1 TRBD2 TRBV9 CASSRGTSGRQTYNEQFF TGTGCCAGCAGCCGTGGGACTAGCGGGAGGCAGACCTACAATGAGCAGTTCTTC
- 16 TRBJ1-2 - TRBV6-2/TRBV6-3 CASSYSAGDLNYGYTF TGTGCCAGCAGTTATTCGGCGGGGGACCTTAACTATGGCTACACCTTC
- 19 TRBJ2-6 TRBD1 TRBV6-2/TRBV6-3 CASSRIPGQGAPGANVLTF TGTGCCAGCAGCCGTATCCCGGGACAGGGGGCCCCTGGGGCCAACGTCCTGACTTTC
- 15 TRBJ2-1 TRBD2 TRBV11-2 CASSSSGGNYNEQFF TGTGCCAGCAGCTCTAGCGGGGGGAACTACAATGAGCAGTTCTTC
- 14 TRBJ1-3 TRBD1 TRBV19 CASRDSTSGNTIYF TGTGCCAGCCGGGACAGCACATCTGGAAACACCATATATTTT
- 13 TRBJ2-1 - TRBV5-1 CASSPAGNNEQFF TGCGCCAGCAGTCCCGCAGGGAACAATGAGCAGTTCTTC
- 15 TRBJ2-6 - TRBV6-6 CASRIPGTGANVLTF TGTGCCAGCAGAATTCCAGGGACTGGGGCCAACGTCCTGACTTTC
- 15 TRBJ1-1 TRBD1 TRBV28 CASSHWDSGLYGAFF TGTGCCAGCAGCCATTGGGACAGTGGGTTGTATGGAGCTTTCTTT
- 13 TRBJ1-2 - TRBV6-5 CASSQGGNYGYTF TGTGCCAGCAGCCAAGGGGGTAACTATGGCTACACCTTC
- 15 TRBJ2-5 TRBD2 TRBV28 CASGRASGNQETQYF TGTGCCAGCGGCCGAGCTAGCGGGAACCAAGAGACCCAGTACTTC
- 14 TRBJ2-3 TRBD2 TRBV9 CASSFAGGTDTQYF TGTGCCAGCAGCTTCGCGGGGGGAACAGATACGCAGTATTTT
- 14 TRBJ2-3 - TRBV5-4 CASSLTSQADTQYF TGTGCCAGCAGCTTAACTAGTCAAGCAGATACGCAGTATTTT
- 16 TRBJ2-7 - TRBV30 CAWSVAWGFETYEQYF TGTGCCTGGAGTGTTGCTTGGGGCTTCGAAACCTACGAGCAGTACTTC
- 15 TRBJ1-4 - TRBV19 CASSWGGRPNEKLFF TGTGCCAGCTCGTGGGGGGGACGGCCTAATGAAAAACTGTTTTTT
- 17 TRBJ2-2 TRBD2 TRBV5-1 CASSKTPSGGVPGELFF TGCGCCAGCAGCAAAACCCCTAGCGGGGGGGTCCCCGGGGAGCTGTTTTTT
- 16 TRBJ1-2 - TRBV10-3 CAISESDTGWGYGYTF TGTGCCATCAGTGAGTCGGACACAGGGTGGGGATATGGCTACACCTTC
- 18 TRBJ1-1 - TRBV6-2/TRBV6-3 CASSLPPGRWTLNTEAFF TGTGCCAGCAGCCTACCGCCCGGACGGTGGACACTGAACACTGAAGCTTTCTTT
- 15 TRBJ1-1 TRBD1 TRBV7-8 CASSSMGQRNTEAFF TGTGCCAGCAGCTCGATGGGACAGCGGAACACTGAAGCTTTCTTT
once 14 TRBJ1-2 - TRBV5-1 CASSLGTGTLGYTF TGCGCCAGCAGCTTGGGAACGGGTACATTGGGCTACACCTTC
- 15 TRBJ1-1 - TRBV30 CAWSVWGSMNTEAFF TGTGCCTGGAGTGTTTGGGGCAGCATGAACACTGAAGCTTTCTTT
few 13 TRBJ1-2 - TRBV4-1 CASSLDINYGYTF TGCGCCAGCAGTCTGGACATTAACTATGGCTACACCTTC
- 16 TRBJ2-2 TRBD2 TRBV29-1 CSVEKGSGSHTGELFF TGCAGCGTTGAAAAGGGTAGCGGGAGTCACACCGGGGAGCTGTTTTTT
- 18 TRBJ2-6 TRBD2 TRBV4-3 CASSQDVAGATGANVLTF TGCGCCAGCAGCCAAGACGTGGCGGGAGCTACTGGGGCCAACGTCCTGACTTTC
- 15 TRBJ2-1 - TRBV12-1 CASSCRLAGGGEQFF TGTGCCAGCAGCTGCAGACTAGCGGGGGGCGGTGAGCAGTTCTTC
- 17 TRBJ1-2 TRBD1 TRBV27 CASSSGQGEGVIYGYTF TGTGCCAGCAGTTCGGGACAGGGGGAGGGTGTGATCTATGGCTACACCTTC
few 14 TRBJ2-5 TRBD1 TRBV7-9 CASSFGTGGETQYF TGTGCCAGCAGCTTCGGGACAGGGGGTGAGACCCAGTACTTC
- 13 TRBJ2-1 TRBD1 TRBV11-3 CASRRQGAGEQFF TGTGCCAGCAGGAGACAGGGGGCAGGTGAGCAGTTCTTC
- 15 TRBJ1-4 - TRBV2 CASSDRPNAGEKLFF TGTGCCAGCAGTGATCGGCCTAACGCGGGGGAAAAACTGTTTTTT
few 14 TRBJ1-2 - TRBV4-3 CASSQGGTDYGYTF TGCGCCAGCAGCCAAGGCGGGACCGACTATGGCTACACCTTC
- 14 TRBJ2-3 - TRBV9 CASSVGLSPDTQYF TGTGCCAGCAGCGTCGGACTGAGCCCAGATACGCAGTATTTT
- 14 TRBJ1-3 - TRBV11-3 CASSRSGSGNTIYF TGTGCCAGCAGTCGTAGTGGCTCTGGAAACACCATATATTTT
- 14 TRBJ2-3 TRBD2 TRBV28 CATGGEGLTDTQYF TGTGCCACCGGGGGGGAGGGGCTCACAGATACGCAGTATTTT
few 17 TRBJ1-2 - TRBV4-3 CASSQAVPGFMNYGYTF TGCGCCAGCAGCCAAGCAGTTCCGGGGTTTATGAACTATGGCTACACCTTC
- 14 TRBJ2-3 TRBD2 TRBV10-3 CATGYSGRVDTQYF TGTGCCACCGGCTACAGCGGGAGAGTGGATACGCAGTATTTT
- 17 TRBJ1-2 TRBD1 TRBV19 CASSGRDRGFRNYGYTF TGTGCCAGTAGCGGCCGGGACAGGGGTTTTCGAAACTATGGCTACACCTTC
- 17 TRBJ2-2 TRBD2 TRBV7-2 CASSLVASGLNTGELFF TGTGCCAGCAGCTTAGTAGCTAGCGGGCTGAACACCGGGGAGCTGTTTTTT
- 17 TRBJ1-1 - TRBV18 CASSPVRSLSSNTEAFF TGTGCCAGCTCACCGGTTCGGTCCTTATCCTCCAACACTGAAGCTTTCTTT
- 13 TRBJ1-3 - TRBV29-1 CSVLALSGNTIYF TGCAGCGTTCTTGCGCTCTCTGGAAACACCATATATTTT
once 13 TRBJ1-1 - TRBV4-3 CASSQLSASEAFF TGCGCCAGCAGCCAATTATCAGCTAGCGAAGCTTTCTTT
- 13 TRBJ2-3 TRBD2 TRBV5-6 CASSLSGGDTQYF TGTGCCAGCAGCCTTAGCGGGGGCGATACGCAGTATTTT
- 14 TRBJ2-1 - TRBV11-3 CASSLDESLNEQFF TGTGCCAGCAGCTTAGATGAAAGCCTCAATGAGCAGTTCTTC
once 14 TRBJ1-3 - TRBV6-5 CASRESGIGNTIYF TGTGCCAGCAGGGAGTCCGGGATAGGAAACACCATATATTTT
- 17 TRBJ1-1 TRBD1 TRBV4-3 CASSQVGGTGLGTEAFF TGCGCCAGCAGCCAAGTCGGAGGGACAGGCTTAGGGACTGAAGCTTTCTTT
- 16 TRBJ1-4 TRBD1 TRBV5-5 CASSPGTGAFNEKLFF TGTGCCAGCAGCCCCGGGACAGGGGCCTTCAATGAAAAACTGTTTTTT
- 16 TRBJ2-3 TRBD2 TRBV7-2 CASSSRVAGGQIGQYF TGTGCCAGCAGCTCCCGGGTAGCGGGAGGCCAGATAGGGCAGTATTTT
- 11 TRBJ1-1 - TRBV7-8 CASSLTTQAFF TGTGCCAGCAGCTTAACAACGCAAGCTTTCTTT
- 13 TRBJ2-1 TRBD1 TRBV5-6 CASSPTGGNEQFF TGTGCCAGCAGCCCGACAGGGGGGAATGAGCAGTTCTTC
- 15 TRBJ1-2 - TRBV28 CASSLNTPGGYGYTF TGTGCCAGCAGTTTAAACACCCCCGGAGGCTATGGCTACACCTTC
- 16 TRBJ2-1 TRBD2 TRBV10-3 CAISESAGLADNEQFF TGTGCCATCAGTGAGTCAGCAGGACTAGCAGACAATGAGCAGTTCTTC
- 12 TRBJ2-4 - TRBV2 CASGHPKNIQYF TGTGCCAGCGGACATCCCAAAAACATTCAGTACTTC
- 13 TRBJ1-1 - TRBV5-6 CASRRAHGTEAFF TGTGCCAGCAGAAGAGCCCACGGCACTGAAGCTTTCTTT
once 14 TRBJ2-3 - TRBV11-2 CASSLLRGTDTQYF TGTGCCAGCAGCTTACTCCGGGGCACAGATACGCAGTATTTT
- 13 TRBJ1-3 - TRBV5-5 CASSRDLGNTIYF TGTGCCAGCAGTCGGGACTTGGGAAACACCATATATTTT
- 13 TRBJ2-3 - TRBV19 CASSQARTDTQYF TGTGCCAGTAGTCAGGCGCGCACAGATACGCAGTATTTT
- 15 TRBJ2-1 TRBD1 TRBV19 CASTRGQGERNEQFF TGTGCCAGTACCCGTGGACAGGGAGAACGCAATGAGCAGTTCTTC
- 14 TRBJ2-4 - TRBV5-6 CASSSGLTKNIQYF TGTGCCAGCAGCTCAGGCCTGACCAAAAACATTCAGTACTTC
- 13 TRBJ1-1 - TRBV6-2/TRBV6-3 CASSETENTEAFF TGTGCCAGCAGCGAGACAGAAAACACTGAAGCTTTCTTT
few 16 TRBJ1-1 - TRBV4-1 CASSQEGHGRSGEAFF TGCGCCAGCAGCCAAGAAGGCCATGGGAGGAGCGGGGAAGCTTTCTTT
- 13 TRBJ2-7 TRBD1 TRBV9 CASSPGTEYEQYF TGTGCCAGCAGCCCTGGGACAGAGTACGAGCAGTACTTC